The 16 T cell receptor beta chains listed next were all sequenced from one sample in a study of blood T cell repertoires in COVID-19. Profiled with immunoSEQ multiplex PCR; TCRdb holds only in-frame clones, not every one. The table has roughly 380,000 clones, around 91% seen once. Sequenced: peripheral blood. The origin of the receptors is a woman between 35 and 50 years old with COVID-19, enrolled during active disease.

The rearrangement links TRBV7-8 to TRBJ1-1; 7 bases agree with TRBD1. This CDR3 comprises 15 residues. Trimming cost V 5 bases and J 1 base; bases outside gene matches: 7. From germline, CDR1 is SGHVS and CDR2 FQNEAQ. For the CDR3, the DNA is TGTGCCAGCAGCGTAGGGGACAGCCAGAACACTGAAGCTTTCTTT. This codes for CASSVGDSQNTEAFF.

The rearrangement links TRBV27 to TRBJ1-5; 7 bases are a match to TRBD1. CDR3 length: 15 residues. Trimming took 3 bases from V and 4 from J; bases not matched to a gene: 6. Germline CDR1 reads MNHEY; CDR2 reads SMNVEV (reference sequence). The CDR3 spells CASSFATGRNQPQHF. In DNA, the CDR3 is TGTGCCAGCAGTTTCGCGACAGGGCGGAATCAGCCCCAGCATTTT.

The V gene is TRBV4-3, the J gene TRBJ1-3; possible D gene TRBD1, 5 bases. Germline CDR1 is LGHNA and CDR2 is YSLEER. The V end lost 0 bases, the J end lost 0 bases, and 12 bases lay between the germline ends. CDR3 length equals 17 residues. The CDR3 DNA reads TGCGCCAGCAGCCAAGATCCCCCAGGGAACTCTGGAAACACCATATATTTT. Protein sequence: CASSQDPPGNSGNTIYF.

J is TRBJ1-4 and V is TRBV30, with D maybe TRBD1 (6 bases). The CDR3 length is 15 residues. V was trimmed by 0 bases and J by 0 bases, leaving 8 bases between them. The germline gives CDR1 GTSNPN, CDR2 SVGIG (reference sequence). The CDR3 DNA reads TGTGCCTGGAGTGTCGGGACAACAACTAATGAAAAACTGTTTTTT. As protein: CAWSVGTTTNEKLFF.

The gene calls are TRBV27 and TRBJ2-7; 7 nucleotides agree with TRBD1. Germline CDR1 and CDR2: MNHEY and SMNVEV (reference sequence). The CDR3 runs to 14 residues. V shed 2 bases and J 3 bases; nucleotides not matched to a gene: 4. This CDR3 reads CASSLGDRRYEQYF. The CDR3 DNA reads as TGTGCCAGCAGTTTAGGGGACAGACGCTACGAGCAGTACTTC.

The rearrangement uses TRBV4-3 and TRBJ2-7; no reliable D call. Germline CDR1 is LGHNA and CDR2 is YSLEER. Trimming removed 0 bases at V and 4 bases at J, with 10 bases between. The CDR3 spans 14 residues. CDR3 amino acids: CASSQDATLYEQYF. Here the CDR3 DNA reads TGCGCCAGCAGCCAAGATGCCACTCTATACGAGCAGTACTTC.

The V call is TRBV5-4, the J call TRBJ2-5; the D gene is possibly TRBD1 (6 bases). The CDR3 runs 19 residues. Germline V gene data show CDR1 as SGHNT and CDR2 as YYREEE (reference sequence). V was cut by 0 bases and J by 1 base, with 22 bases left in between. In DNA, the CDR3 is TGTGCCAGCAGCTTGGGCTTCCCGGGAAACCTAGGGGGCCAAGAGACCCAGTACTTC. This encodes CASSLGFPGNLGGQETQYF. The full variable domain, completed using reference TRBV5-4 and TRBJ2-5, is ETGVTQSPTHLIKTRGQQVTLRCSSQSGHNTVSWYQQALGQGPQFIFQYYREEENGRGNFPPRFSGLQFPNYSSELNVNALELDDSALYLCASSLGFPGNLGGQETQYFGPGTRLLVL.

V and J are TRBV11-3 and TRBJ2-2, with D possibly matching TRBD2 (5 bases). CDR1 is SGHNT, CDR2 YENEEA, per germline. The germline V and J ends were trimmed by 5 bases and 0 bases, with 16 bases remaining between them. The CDR3 loop spans 17 amino acids. This CDR3 reads CASSLRSRGTNTGELFF. The CDR3, as DNA: TGTGCCAGCAGCCTTAGAAGCAGAGGGACGAACACCGGGGAGCTGTTTTTT.

This rearrangement joins TRBV5-5 to TRBJ1-2; D not certain. The CDR3 loop spans 15 amino acids. Trimming cost V 1 base and J 9 bases, with 19 bases left between them. Germline V CDR1 and CDR2: SGHKS, YYEKEE (reference sequence). In DNA, the CDR3 is TGTGCCAGCAGCTTGTATGTGGGGTCTAGGGAGAGCTACACCTTC. Amino acids: CASSLYVGSRESYTF.

This clone was observed a single time. The chain couples TRBV4-2 to TRBJ1-6; the match to TRBD1 covers 8 bases. Trimming cost V 4 bases and J 8 bases; bases outside gene matches: 7. Germline lookup yields CDR1 LGHNA and CDR2 YNFKEQ. The CDR3 consists of 15 residues. The chain's CDR3 is CASSRGQGRDSPLHF. The CDR3 nucleotides read TGTGCCAGCAGCCGCGGACAGGGCCGAGATTCACCCCTCCACTTT.

The rearrangement joins TRBV6-2 or TRBV6-3 to TRBJ2-1, with D unresolved. Germline CDR1 reads MNHEY; CDR2 reads SVGEGT. This CDR3 has 12 residues. Trimming removed 2 bases from V and 10 bases from J, with 9 bases in between. The CDR3, as DNA: TGTGCCAGCAGTTACCCTGACTCGGAGCAGTTCTTC. Translated, it gives CASSYPDSEQFF.

Points on this clone: One end of the junction varies from germline; a read error may be responsible. As DNA, the CDR3 is TGTGCTAGCAGCCTCGACAGGGGCAATGAGCAGTTCTTC. Translation: CASSLDRGNEQFF. V gene TRBV7-7 combines with J gene TRBJ2-1, with 8 bases lining up with TRBD1. Germline loops: CDR1 SSHAT, CDR2 FNYEAQ (reference sequence). This CDR3 is built from 13 residues.

The chain joins TRBV2 to TRBJ1-1, with D tentatively TRBD1 (5 bases). CDR1 and CDR2 from the germline V gene are SNHLY and FYNNEI. Trimming took off 6 bases at V and 7 bases at J, with 15 bases between the two ends. CDR3 length: 13 residues. DNA for the CDR3: TGTGCCAGCAGCAGGGAGGCGGGCGGTGAAGCTTTCTTT. Translating gives CASSREAGGEAFF.

The rearrangement links TRBV6-6 to TRBJ1-2; D not resolved. V lost 6 bases, J lost 0 bases, and 5 bases lay in between. The CDR3 has 12 amino acids. Germline assignment: CDR1 MNHNY and CDR2 SVGAGI (reference sequence). CDR3 sequence: CASRQPNYGYTF. The CDR3 DNA reads as TGTGCCAGCAGACAGCCTAACTATGGCTACACCTTC.

The V and J genes are TRBV29-1 and TRBJ1-4, with D uncertain. Germline V gene lookup returns CDR1 SQVTM and CDR2 ANQGSEA. V was shortened by 2 bases and J by 8 bases, with 15 bases between the two germline ends. There are 14 residues in the CDR3. This CDR3 reads CSVESPNEREKLFF. DNA of the CDR3: TGCAGCGTTGAATCGCCAAACGAGCGGGAAAAACTGTTTTTT.

The chain combines TRBV6-5 with TRBJ1-2; 8 positions agree with TRBD1. Germline V gene lookup returns CDR1 MNHEY and CDR2 SVGAGI. CDR3 length: 14 residues. Trimming at V came to 4 bases and at J to 5 bases, leaving 6 bases not matched to a gene. CDR3 loop: CASSFTTGAYGYTF. The CDR3 nucleotides are TGTGCCAGCAGTTTCACGACAGGGGCGTATGGCTACACCTTC.